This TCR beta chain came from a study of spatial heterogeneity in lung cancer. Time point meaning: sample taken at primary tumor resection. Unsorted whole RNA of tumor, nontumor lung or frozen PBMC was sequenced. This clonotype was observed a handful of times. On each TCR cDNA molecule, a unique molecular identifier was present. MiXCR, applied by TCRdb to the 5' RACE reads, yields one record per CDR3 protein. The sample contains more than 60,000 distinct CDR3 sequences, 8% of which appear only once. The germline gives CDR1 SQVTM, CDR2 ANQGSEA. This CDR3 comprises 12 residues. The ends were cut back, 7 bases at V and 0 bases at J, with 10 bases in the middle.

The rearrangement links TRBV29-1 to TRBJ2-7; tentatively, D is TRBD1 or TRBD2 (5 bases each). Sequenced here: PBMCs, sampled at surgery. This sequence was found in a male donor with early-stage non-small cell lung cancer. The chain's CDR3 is CSASGASYEQYF. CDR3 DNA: TGCAGCGCATCCGGGGCCTCCTACGAGCAGTACTTC.